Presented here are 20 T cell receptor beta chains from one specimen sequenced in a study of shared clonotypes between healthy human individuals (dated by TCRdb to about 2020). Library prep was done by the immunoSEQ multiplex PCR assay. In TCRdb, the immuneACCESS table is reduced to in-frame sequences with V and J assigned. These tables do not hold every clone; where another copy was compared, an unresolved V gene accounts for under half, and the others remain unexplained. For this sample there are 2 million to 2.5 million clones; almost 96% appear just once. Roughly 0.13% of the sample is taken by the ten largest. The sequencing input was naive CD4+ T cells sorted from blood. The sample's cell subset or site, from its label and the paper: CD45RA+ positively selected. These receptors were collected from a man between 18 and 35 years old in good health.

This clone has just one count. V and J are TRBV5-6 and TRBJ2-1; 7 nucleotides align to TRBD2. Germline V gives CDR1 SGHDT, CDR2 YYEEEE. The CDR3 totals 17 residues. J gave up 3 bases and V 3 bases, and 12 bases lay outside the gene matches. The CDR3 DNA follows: TGTGCCAGCAGCTCCCCCTTTGGCGGGAGAAACTACAATGAGCAGTTCTTC. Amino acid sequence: CASSSPFGGRNYNEQFF.

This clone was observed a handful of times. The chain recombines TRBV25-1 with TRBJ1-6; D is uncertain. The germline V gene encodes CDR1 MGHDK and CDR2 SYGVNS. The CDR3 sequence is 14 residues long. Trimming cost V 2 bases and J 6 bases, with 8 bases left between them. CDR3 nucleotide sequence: TGTGCCAGCAGTGAAGGAATTGGTAATTCACCCCTCCACTTT. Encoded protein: CASSEGIGNSPLHF.

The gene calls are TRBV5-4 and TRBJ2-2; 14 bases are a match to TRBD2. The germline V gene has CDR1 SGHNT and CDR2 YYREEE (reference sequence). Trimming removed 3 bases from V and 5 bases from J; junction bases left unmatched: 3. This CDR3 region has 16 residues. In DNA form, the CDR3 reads TGTGCCAGCAGCTCCTGGACTAGCGGGAGGACCGGGGAGCTGTTTTTT. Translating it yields CASSSWTSGRTGELFF.

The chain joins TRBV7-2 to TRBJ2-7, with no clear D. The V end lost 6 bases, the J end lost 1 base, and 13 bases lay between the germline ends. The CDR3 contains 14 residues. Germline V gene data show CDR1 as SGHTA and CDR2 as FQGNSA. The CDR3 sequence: CASSHRVQSYEQYF. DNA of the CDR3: TGTGCCAGCAGTCACAGAGTTCAGTCCTACGAGCAGTACTTC.

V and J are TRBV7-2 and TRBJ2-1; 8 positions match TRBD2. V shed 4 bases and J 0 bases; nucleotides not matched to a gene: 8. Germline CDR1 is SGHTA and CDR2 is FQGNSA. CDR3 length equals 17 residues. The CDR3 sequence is CASSYLPGLDSYNEQFF. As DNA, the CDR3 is TGTGCCAGCAGCTACCTTCCGGGACTAGACTCCTACAATGAGCAGTTCTTC.

The CDR3 region is CASSRDRVGEKLFF. In DNA, the CDR3 is TGTGCCAGCAGCAGGGACAGGGTGGGGGAAAAACTGTTTTTT. This chain connects TRBV5-8 to TRBJ1-4; 9 bases are shared with TRBD1. The CDR3 covers 14 residues. V lost 4 bases to trimming and J lost 8 bases; unmatched junction nucleotides: 6. Germline V gene data show CDR1 as SGHTS and CDR2 as YDEGEE.

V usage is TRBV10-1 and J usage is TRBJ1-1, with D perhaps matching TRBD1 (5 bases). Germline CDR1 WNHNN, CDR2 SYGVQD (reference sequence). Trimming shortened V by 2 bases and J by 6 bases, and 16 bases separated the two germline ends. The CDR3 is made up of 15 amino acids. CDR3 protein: CASSEAQVGPPEAFF. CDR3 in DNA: TGCGCCAGCAGTGAGGCGCAGGTGGGGCCGCCTGAAGCTTTCTTT.

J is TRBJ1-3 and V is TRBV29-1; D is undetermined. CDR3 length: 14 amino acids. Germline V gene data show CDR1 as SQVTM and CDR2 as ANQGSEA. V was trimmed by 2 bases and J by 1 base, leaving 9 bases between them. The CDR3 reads CSVESLASGNTIYF. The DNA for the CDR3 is TGCAGCGTTGAATCGCTGGCTTCTGGAAACACCATATATTTT.

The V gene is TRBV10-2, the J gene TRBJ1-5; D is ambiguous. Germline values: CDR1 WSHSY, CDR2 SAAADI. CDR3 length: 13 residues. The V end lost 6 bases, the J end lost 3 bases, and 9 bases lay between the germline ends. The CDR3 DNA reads TGCGCCAGCAGCTCTGCAACCAATCAGCCCCAGCATTTT. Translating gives CASSSATNQPQHF.

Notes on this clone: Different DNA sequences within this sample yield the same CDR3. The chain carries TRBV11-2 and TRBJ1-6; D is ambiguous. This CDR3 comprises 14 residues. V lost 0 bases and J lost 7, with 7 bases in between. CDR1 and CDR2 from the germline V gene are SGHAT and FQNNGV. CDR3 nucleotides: TGTGCCAGCAGCTTAGATCTGGGGAATTCACCCCTCCACTTT. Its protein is CASSLDLGNSPLHF.

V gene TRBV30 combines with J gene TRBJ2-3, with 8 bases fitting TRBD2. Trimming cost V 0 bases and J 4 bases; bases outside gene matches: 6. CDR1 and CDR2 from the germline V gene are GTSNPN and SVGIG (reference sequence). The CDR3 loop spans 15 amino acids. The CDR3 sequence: CAWSVRGGRADTQYF. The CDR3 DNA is TGTGCCTGGAGTGTACGCGGGGGGCGGGCAGATACGCAGTATTTT.

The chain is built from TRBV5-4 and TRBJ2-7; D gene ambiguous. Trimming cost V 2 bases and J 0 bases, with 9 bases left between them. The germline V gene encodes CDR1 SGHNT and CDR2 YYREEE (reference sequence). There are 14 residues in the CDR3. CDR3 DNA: TGTGCCAGCAGCTTACCCGCTAACTCCTACGAGCAGTACTTC. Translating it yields CASSLPANSYEQYF. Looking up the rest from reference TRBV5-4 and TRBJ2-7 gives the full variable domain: ETGVTQSPTHLIKTRGQQVTLRCSSQSGHNTVSWYQQALGQGPQFIFQYYREEENGRGNFPPRFSGLQFPNYSSELNVNALELDDSALYLCASSLPANSYEQYFGPGTRLTVT.

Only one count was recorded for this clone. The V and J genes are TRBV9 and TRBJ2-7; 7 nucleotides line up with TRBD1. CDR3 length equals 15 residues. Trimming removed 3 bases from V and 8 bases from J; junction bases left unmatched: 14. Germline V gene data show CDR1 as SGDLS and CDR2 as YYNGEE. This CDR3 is CASSGATGSPTKQYF. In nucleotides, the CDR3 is TGTGCCAGCAGCGGAGCGACAGGGTCTCCTACTAAGCAGTACTTC.

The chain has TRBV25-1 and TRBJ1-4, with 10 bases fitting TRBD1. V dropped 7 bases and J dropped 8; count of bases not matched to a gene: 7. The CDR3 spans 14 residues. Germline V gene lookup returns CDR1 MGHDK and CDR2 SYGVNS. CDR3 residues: CASTGDRGGEKLFF. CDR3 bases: TGTGCCAGCACTGGGGACAGGGGAGGGGAAAAACTGTTTTTT.

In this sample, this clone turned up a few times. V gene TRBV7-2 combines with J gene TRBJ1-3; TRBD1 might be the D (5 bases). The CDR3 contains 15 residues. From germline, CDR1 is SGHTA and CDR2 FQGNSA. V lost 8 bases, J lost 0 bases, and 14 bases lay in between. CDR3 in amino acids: CASAPGPSSGNTIYF. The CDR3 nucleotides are TGTGCCAGCGCCCCGGGGCCAAGCTCTGGAAACACCATATATTTT.

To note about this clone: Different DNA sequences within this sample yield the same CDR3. The CDR3 sequence is CASSSPGQGAYEQYF. In nucleotides, the CDR3 is TGTGCCAGCAGTAGCCCGGGACAGGGGGCCTACGAGCAGTACTTC. The rearrangement uses TRBV28 and TRBJ2-7; 11 bases fit TRBD1. CDR3 size: 15 residues. From germline, CDR1 is MDHEN and CDR2 SYDVKM. Trimming took 5 bases from V and 2 from J; bases not matched to a gene: 5.

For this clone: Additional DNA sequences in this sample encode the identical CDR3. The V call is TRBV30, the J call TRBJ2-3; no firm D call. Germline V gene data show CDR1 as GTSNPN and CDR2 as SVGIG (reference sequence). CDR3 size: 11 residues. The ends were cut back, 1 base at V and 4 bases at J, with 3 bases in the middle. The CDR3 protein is CAWSGSDTQYF. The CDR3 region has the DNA TGTGCCTGGAGTGGGTCAGATACGCAGTATTTT.

Here the CDR3 reads CASSIGQGGYEQYF. DNA for the CDR3: TGTGCCAGTAGTATTGGACAGGGTGGGTACGAGCAGTACTTC. This chain connects TRBV19 to TRBJ2-7; 8 bases are a match to TRBD1. The CDR3 consists of 14 residues. Germline V gives CDR1 LNHDA, CDR2 SQIVND (reference sequence). The trim removed 3 bases at V and 4 bases at J, leaving 5 bases unmatched.

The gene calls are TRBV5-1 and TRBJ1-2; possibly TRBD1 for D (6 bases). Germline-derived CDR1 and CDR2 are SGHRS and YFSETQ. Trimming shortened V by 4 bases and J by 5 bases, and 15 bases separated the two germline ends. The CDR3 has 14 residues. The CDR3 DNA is TGCGCCAGCAGCGCCCAGGGGAATCCGTATGGCTACACCTTC. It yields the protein CASSAQGNPYGYTF.

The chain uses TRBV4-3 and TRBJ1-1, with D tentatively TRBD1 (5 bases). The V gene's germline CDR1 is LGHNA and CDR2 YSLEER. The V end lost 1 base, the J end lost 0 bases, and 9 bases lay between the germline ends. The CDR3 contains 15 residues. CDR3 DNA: TGCGCCAGCAGCCAAGCCCGGGGGGTGAACACTGAAGCTTTCTTT. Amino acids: CASSQARGVNTEAFF.